This T cell receptor beta chain appears in the sequencing data of a study of blood T cell repertoires in COVID-19. The V gene end was trimmed by 5 bases and the J gene end by 1 base; junction bases not matched to a gene: 6. The CDR3 totals 16 residues. Germline V gives CDR1 LNHDA, CDR2 SQIVND (reference sequence). Produced via immunoSEQ multiplex PCR; TCRdb's table is partial and in-frame only. The sample has 150,000 or so clones; 75% to 90% are singletons. The sample was peripheral blood. The origin of this receptor is a man aged 18 to 29 with COVID-19, enrolled during active disease. The rearrangement uses TRBV19 and TRBJ1-5; TRBD1 aligns across 9 bases. The CDR3 loop reads CASSAGTGSSNQPQHF. The CDR3 DNA reads as TGTGCCAGTAGTGCCGGGACAGGGAGCAGCAATCAGCCCCAGCATTTT.